What follows are 11 T cell receptor beta chains derived from one specimen sequenced in a study of regulatory and conventional T cells in RAG deficiency. Data came from immunoSEQ multiplex PCR; TCRdb stores just in-frame clones and leaves some out. The sample records fewer than 35,000 clones, about 88% being singletons. This sample was also put to use in a study of regulatory T cells. That source adds: Amplification used 52 TRBV primers and 13 TRBJ primers.

The sample comprised CD8+ T cells sorted from blood. These TCRs come from a human donor in good health.

Remarks on this clone: One end of the junction fails to match germline, which may point to a read error. This specimen includes other DNA sequences encoding the same CDR3. This chain connects TRBV7-8 to TRBJ2-6; 10 nucleotides line up with TRBD1. The CDR3 length is 18 residues. CDR1 SGHVS and CDR2 FQNEAQ come from the germline V gene. The CDR3 nucleotides are TGTGCCAGCAGAATTAGGACAGGGGGAGGCGTTGGGGCCAACGTCCTGACCTTC. As protein: CASRIRTGGGVGANVLTF. Supplemented by reference TRBV7-8 and TRBJ2-6, the full variable domain reads GAGVSQSPRYKVAKRGQDVALRCDPISGHVSLFWYQQALGQGPEFLTYFQNEAQLDKSGLPSDRFFAERPEGSVSTLKIQRTQQEDSAVYLCASRIRTGGGVGANVLTFGAGSRLTVL.

The chain has TRBV6-5 and TRBJ1-5; D unclear. The germline V gene encodes CDR1 MNHEY and CDR2 SVGAGI. This CDR3 has 13 amino acids. V lost 5 bases, J lost 0 bases, and 5 bases lay in between. CDR3 nucleotide sequence: TGTGCCAGCAGTACGGATAGCAATCAGCCCCAGCATTTT. Translated: CASSTDSNQPQHF.

This chain uses TRBV4-1 with TRBJ1-4; D is unresolved. The germline CDR1 and CDR2 sequences are MGHRA and YSYEKL. CDR3 size: 12 residues. V gave up 8 bases and J gave up 7 bases, with 11 bases separating them. The CDR3 coding sequence is TGCGCCAGCCGGACCGGTTCTGAAAAACTGTTTTTT. The encoded protein is CASRTGSEKLFF.

The gene calls are TRBV6-5 and TRBJ2-2, with TRBD2 identical over 13 bases. This CDR3 has 15 residues. With 5 bases clipped from V and 7 bases from J, the junction kept 4 bases outside the gene matches. CDR1 is MNHEY and CDR2 is SVGAGI in the germline V gene. The CDR3 DNA sequence: TGTGCCAGCAGTACGGGACTAGCGGGGCACGGGGAGCTGTTTTTT. Translation gives CASSTGLAGHGELFF.

This clone was counted between two and nine times. The chain combines TRBV10-1 with TRBJ2-1; D is unresolved. Germline V gene lookup returns CDR1 WNHNN and CDR2 SYGVQD (reference sequence). Trimming pared 0 bases from V and 9 bases from J, leaving 9 bases between. The CDR3 runs to 13 residues. The CDR3 DNA follows: TGCGCCAGCAGTGAGTCGTTGCCTCCTGAGCAGTTCTTC. Residues: CASSESLPPEQFF.

The rearrangement uses TRBV18 and TRBJ1-5, with 7 positions matching TRBD1. The CDR3 is made up of 13 amino acids. The germline V gene encodes CDR1 KGHSH and CDR2 LQKENI. The V segment lost 5 bases and the J segment 8 bases; nucleotides outside the gene matches: 6. CDR3 sequence reads: CASSTNRGEPQHF. In DNA, the CDR3 is TGTGCCAGCTCAACCAACAGGGGTGAGCCCCAGCATTTT.

The chain is built from TRBV7-3 and TRBJ1-5; 9 bases fit TRBD1. Per the germline V gene, CDR1 is SGHTA and CDR2 is FQGTGA. After removal of 5 bases from V and 6 bases from J, the junction contained 17 bases not matched to a gene. This CDR3 contains 18 residues. The CDR3 nucleotides are TGTGCCAGCAGCCCTATGACAGGGGGTACCGTAAGTTGTCAGCCCCAGCATTTT. It specifies CASSPMTGGTVSCQPQHF.

The rearrangement links TRBV7-2 to TRBJ1-2, with 7 nucleotides matching TRBD1. This CDR3 region has 16 residues. Losses at the gene ends were 1 base for V and 5 bases for J; bases not matched to a gene: 10. In germline, CDR1 is SGHTA, CDR2 FQGNSA. The CDR3: CASSLVSGGQRYGYTF. In DNA, the CDR3 is TGTGCCAGCAGCTTAGTTTCAGGGGGGCAACGATATGGCTACACCTTC.

The rearrangement uses TRBV4-1 and TRBJ2-7; 7 nucleotides line up with TRBD1. The CDR3 covers 15 residues. V trimming: 0 bases; J trimming: 6 bases; junction bases outside the gene matches: 8. The V gene's germline CDR1 is MGHRA and CDR2 YSYEKL. The CDR3 DNA is TGCGCCAGCAGCCAAGAGGGGACAGCCGTACTCGAGCAGTACTTC. Amino acids: CASSQEGTAVLEQYF.

The chain employs TRBV4-1 and TRBJ1-1, with D unclear. Germline lookup yields CDR1 MGHRA and CDR2 YSYEKL. The CDR3 length is 16 residues. Trimming shortened V by 1 base and J by 1 base, and 13 bases separated the two germline ends. The CDR3: CASSQGLVTPNTEAFF. The DNA of the CDR3 is TGCGCCAGCAGCCAAGGTCTTGTCACCCCGAACACTGAAGCTTTCTTT.

The rearrangement uses TRBV10-1 and TRBJ1-5; D is uncertain. The CDR3 spans 15 residues. Germline CDR1 reads WNHNN; CDR2 reads SYGVQD (reference sequence). V lost 5 bases and J lost 0, with 11 bases in between. CDR3 bases: TGCGCCAGCAGTCCCGGAGGGAATAGCAATCAGCCCCAGCATTTT. Protein product: CASSPGGNSNQPQHF.